The next 32 T cell receptor beta chains were all read from a single sample in a study of blood T cell repertoires in COVID-19. Libraries were prepared by immunoSEQ multiplex PCR; TCRdb keeps only in-frame clonotypes and omits some of them. In the table there are about 130,000 clones, around 85% of which are singletons. The sample comprised peripheral blood. The receptors shown here come from a woman aged 50 to 60 who had recovered from COVID-19.

The CDR3 loop reads CASSDPGGPSGELFF. The CDR3 DNA reads TGTGCCAGCAGTGATCCAGGGGGCCCATCCGGGGAGCTGTTTTTT. The chain is built from TRBV2 and TRBJ2-2; 8 positions agree with TRBD1. This CDR3 has 15 amino acids. Trimming removed 3 bases from V and 6 bases from J; junction bases left unmatched: 6. Germline V lookup: CDR1 SNHLY, CDR2 FYNNEI.

The chain is built from TRBV4-2 and TRBJ1-5; maybe TRBD1 (5 bases). The CDR3 totals 15 residues. Germline V gene sequence: CDR1 LGHNA, CDR2 YNFKEQ. Trimming took 0 bases from V and 6 from J, leaving 12 bases between them. Written as DNA, the CDR3 is TGTGCCAGCAGCCAAGAGACAGCAGGCGGTCAGCCCCAGCATTTT. This encodes CASSQETAGGQPQHF.

The chain employs TRBV25-1 and TRBJ1-3; D gene unclear. CDR1 is MGHDK and CDR2 is SYGVNS in the germline V gene. The CDR3 totals 17 residues. Trimming left V 1 base short and J 1 base short, with 14 bases between. CDR3 in amino acids: CASSEWPAVESGNTIYF. In DNA, the CDR3 is TGTGCCAGCAGTGAATGGCCCGCGGTCGAATCTGGAAACACCATATATTTT.

V usage is TRBV5-1 and J usage is TRBJ2-3; tentatively, D is TRBD1 (6 bases). Trimming left V 5 bases short and J 2 bases short, with 18 bases between. Germline V gene lookup returns CDR1 SGHRS and CDR2 YFSETQ. This CDR3 has 16 residues. CDR3 nucleotides: TGCGCCAGCAGTTCTCCACAGGGCAGGGCCACAGATACGCAGTATTTT. Translation gives CASSSPQGRATDTQYF.

This chain connects TRBV2 to TRBJ2-3, with TRBD2 matching over 14 bases. V shed 3 bases and J 3 bases; nucleotides not matched to a gene: 5. There are 17 residues in the CDR3. CDR1 and CDR2 (germline): SNHLY, FYNNEI. The CDR3 region has the DNA TGTGCCAGCAGTGAGTTGACTAGCGGGGGGGAAACAGATACGCAGTATTTT. This encodes CASSELTSGGETDTQYF.

The chain uses TRBV11-2 and TRBJ1-5; 7 bases line up with TRBD1. Germline loops: CDR1 SGHAT, CDR2 FQNNGV. The CDR3 extends over 18 amino acids. Losses at the gene ends were 0 bases for V and 3 bases for J; bases not matched to a gene: 11. This chain's CDR3 is CASSLDGAGGNSNQPQHF. The CDR3 DNA sequence: TGTGCCAGCAGCTTAGATGGAGCAGGGGGGAATTCCAATCAGCCCCAGCATTTT.

The CDR3 reads CASSLITGDPGELFF. The DNA of the CDR3 is TGTGCCAGCAGCCTGATAACAGGGGACCCCGGGGAGCTGTTTTTT. The V call is TRBV3-1 (or the pseudogene TRBV3-2), the J call TRBJ2-2, with TRBD1 matching over 7 bases. V shed 4 bases and J 6 bases; nucleotides not matched to a gene: 8. The CDR3 runs to 15 residues. Germline V CDR1 and CDR2: LGHDT, YNNKEL (reference sequence).

This rearrangement joins TRBV11-1 to TRBJ2-1, with 7 bases matching TRBD1. CDR3 length equals 15 residues. Trimming at V came to 5 bases and at J to 7 bases, leaving 11 bases not matched to a gene. CDR1 and CDR2 from the germline V gene are SGHAT and FQDESV (reference sequence). The CDR3 region has the DNA TGTGCCAGCAGCATTCACAGGGGAAGGGGGAATGAGCAGTTCTTC. Its translation: CASSIHRGRGNEQFF.

The chain uses TRBV20-1 and TRBJ1-1, with 9 bases aligning to TRBD1. V trimming: 5 bases; J trimming: 11 bases; junction bases outside the gene matches: 6. In germline, CDR1 is DFQATT, CDR2 SNEGSKA (reference sequence). CDR3 size: 11 residues. The DNA of the CDR3 is TGCAGTGCTGGACAGGGGCGAAGGGCTTTCTTT. As protein: CSAGQGRRAFF.

This chain uses TRBV5-1 with TRBJ1-1; TRBD1 matches at 7 bases. Germline V gene lookup returns CDR1 SGHRS and CDR2 YFSETQ. Trimming took 4 bases from V and 6 from J; bases not matched to a gene: 12. This CDR3 contains 15 residues. CDR3 in DNA: TGCGCCAGCAGCCCGGAAACAGGGGTCGTCTCTGAAGCTTTCTTT. This codes for CASSPETGVVSEAFF.

The chain combines TRBV4-1 with TRBJ2-1; TRBD2 matches at 7 bases. The germline CDR1 and CDR2 sequences are MGHRA and YSYEKL. There are 14 residues in the CDR3. V lost 0 bases, J lost 14 bases, and 10 bases stayed unmatched. The CDR3 sequence: CASSQEIAGSGKFF. For the CDR3, the DNA is TGCGCCAGCAGCCAAGAGATTGCAGGAAGCGGGAAGTTCTTC.

The chain has TRBV19 and TRBJ1-5; 8 bases are a match to TRBD1. The CDR3 contains 14 residues. V gave up 8 bases and J gave up 4 bases; unmatched junction bases: 7. The germline gives CDR1 LNHDA, CDR2 SQIVND (reference sequence). The CDR3 sequence is CASSDRGGNQPQHF. The DNA of the CDR3 is TGTGCCAGTTCCGACAGGGGCGGAAATCAGCCCCAGCATTTT.

J is TRBJ2-2 and V is TRBV4-1; TRBD1 might be the D (5 bases). Germline V gene lookup returns CDR1 MGHRA and CDR2 YSYEKL. CDR3 size: 15 residues. The V end lost 3 bases, the J end lost 2 bases, and 10 bases lay between the germline ends. CDR3 DNA: TGCGCCAGCAGCCAGATCCAGGGTAACACCGGGGAGCTGTTTTTT. Translating it yields CASSQIQGNTGELFF.

The chain uses TRBV5-1 and TRBJ1-4; TRBD1 matches 9 bases. Germline V gene data show CDR1 as SGHRS and CDR2 as YFSETQ. The CDR3 loop spans 13 amino acids. The V gene end was trimmed by 4 bases and the J gene end by 8 bases; junction bases not matched to a gene: 3. The CDR3 nucleotides are TGCGCCAGCAGCATGGGACAGGGCGAAAAACTGTTTTTT. It is translated as CASSMGQGEKLFF.

The chain is built from TRBV5-3 and TRBJ1-5; D unclear. TRBV5-3 is given ORF status, its function remaining uncertain. The V gene lost 3 bases and the J gene lost 0 bases, with 10 bases spanning the gap. The CDR3 extends over 15 amino acids. CDR3 nucleotide sequence: TGTGCCAGAAGCTCACGGGCGGGTAGCAATCAGCCCCAGCATTTT. It yields the protein CARSSRAGSNQPQHF.

The chain recombines TRBV7-2 with TRBJ2-1; TRBD2 matches at 7 bases. The CDR3 contains 15 residues. Germline CDR1 SGHTA, CDR2 FQGNSA. The ends lost 1 base at V and 3 bases at J; junction bases unmatched: 3. Here the CDR3 reads CASSLVGLDYNEQFF. CDR3 nucleotides: TGTGCCAGCAGCTTAGTTGGACTAGACTACAATGAGCAGTTCTTC.

This clone was recorded once. This chain uses TRBV5-1 with TRBJ1-1; 7 bases are shared with TRBD1. The CDR3 is made up of 14 amino acids. Trimming at V came to 4 bases and at J to 3 bases, leaving 6 bases not matched to a gene. The germline gives CDR1 SGHRS, CDR2 YFSETQ. This chain's CDR3 is CASSLQQGDTEAFF. Here the CDR3 DNA reads TGCGCCAGCAGCCTCCAGCAGGGGGACACTGAAGCTTTCTTT.

This clone was seen more than once but under ten times. The V and J genes are TRBV7-3 and TRBJ2-3; 11 bases align to TRBD2. The V and J ends lost 0 bases and 1 base, in that order; junction bases with no gene match: 6. Germline CDR1 SGHTA, CDR2 FQGTGA. The CDR3 has 18 amino acids. DNA for the CDR3: TGTGCCAGCAGCTTAACTAGCGGGGGGGACGGCGGCACAGATACGCAGTATTTT. Protein: CASSLTSGGDGGTDTQYF.

This chain connects TRBV2 to TRBJ1-2; D unclear. In germline, CDR1 is SNHLY, CDR2 FYNNEI. The CDR3 contains 13 residues. Trimming pared 5 bases from V and 7 bases from J, leaving 14 bases between. In DNA form, the CDR3 reads TGTGCCAGCAGTTCCACCGAGGAGGGTGGCTACACCTTC. Residues: CASSSTEEGGYTF.

V is TRBV7-9 and J is TRBJ2-5, with D perhaps matching TRBD2 (6 bases). The germline CDR1 and CDR2 sequences are SEHNR and FQNEAQ (reference sequence). This CDR3 region has 14 residues. V lost 2 bases and J lost 5, with 12 bases in between. As DNA, the CDR3 is TGTGCCAGCAGCTTATGGCGGGGCCGCGAGACCCAGTACTTC. Amino acid sequence: CASSLWRGRETQYF.

The sample holds a few counts of this clone. The chain recombines TRBV11-2 with TRBJ1-6, with 7 bases that match TRBD1. The CDR3 is 18 amino acids. Germline trimming cut 4 bases from V and 0 bases from J; bases unmatched to any gene: 9. Germline lookup yields CDR1 SGHAT and CDR2 FQNNGV. CDR3 amino acids: CASSSGQTTSSYNSPLHF. The CDR3 DNA sequence: TGTGCCAGCAGCTCGGGACAGACTACCAGCTCCTATAATTCACCCCTCCACTTT.

In its sample, this clone was seen once. The genes are TRBV6-5 and TRBJ2-7, with 9 bases aligning to TRBD2. This CDR3 has 14 residues. Germline V gene lookup returns CDR1 MNHEY and CDR2 SVGAGI. With 6 bases clipped from V and 5 bases from J, the junction kept 8 bases outside the gene matches. CDR3 amino acids: CASRFSGGLDEQYF. The CDR3 nucleotides are TGTGCCAGCAGATTTAGCGGGGGATTGGACGAGCAGTACTTC.

The V gene is TRBV12-3 or TRBV12-4, the J gene TRBJ2-7, with 7 positions matching TRBD1. The V segment lost 5 bases and the J segment 5 bases; nucleotides outside the gene matches: 3. There are 12 residues in the CDR3. CDR3 DNA sequence: TGTGCCAGCAGTCGAGACAGGGACGAGCAGTACTTC. Translation: CASSRDRDEQYF.

This clone was picked up one time. V and J are TRBV4-2 and TRBJ2-7, with D possibly matching TRBD1 (5 bases). The germline CDR1 and CDR2 sequences are LGHNA and YNFKEQ. Trimming took 0 bases from V and 4 from J, leaving 13 bases between them. This CDR3 spans 15 amino acids. The CDR3 coding sequence is TGTGCCAGCAGCCAAGATGGGGTCAGGGCGTACGAGCAGTACTTC. Translating gives CASSQDGVRAYEQYF.

The chain carries TRBV4-3 and TRBJ2-1; 14 nucleotides align to TRBD2. V lost 5 bases and J lost 6; bases outside the gene matches: 12. There are 18 residues in the CDR3. Per the germline V gene, CDR1 is LGHNA and CDR2 is YSLEER. Here the CDR3 reads CASSTKNRLAGGSNEQFF. As DNA, the CDR3 is TGCGCCAGCAGCACCAAGAATAGACTAGCGGGAGGGAGCAATGAGCAGTTCTTC.

The chain joins TRBV4-1 to TRBJ1-5; D remains ambiguous. Deletions cut 0 bases from V and 5 bases from J, with 8 bases between. The CDR3 has 14 amino acids. Looked up from germline, CDR1 is MGHRA and CDR2 is YSYEKL. The CDR3 is CASSQDREDQPQHF. The CDR3 coding sequence is TGCGCCAGCAGCCAAGATCGGGAGGATCAGCCCCAGCATTTT.

V is TRBV11-2 and J is TRBJ2-5; D may be TRBD1 (5 bases). The V and J ends lost 4 bases and 2 bases respectively, with 8 bases between them. CDR1 and CDR2 (germline): SGHAT, FQNNGV. This CDR3 contains 13 residues. The CDR3 DNA is TGTGCCAGCAGCTCAGGGCTTCAAGAGACCCAGTACTTC. Amino acid sequence: CASSSGLQETQYF.

V is TRBV7-3 and J is TRBJ2-1, with TRBD2 as a possible D gene (6 bases). V lost 5 bases, J lost 5 bases, and 16 bases lay in between. CDR3 size: 15 residues. Per germline, CDR1 SGHTA and CDR2 FQGTGA. CDR3 region: CASSPGLSRNNEQFF. The CDR3, as DNA: TGTGCCAGCAGCCCCGGACTATCCCGAAACAATGAGCAGTTCTTC.

The genes are TRBV7-9 and TRBJ2-3; TRBD1 agrees at 7 bases. Germline V gives CDR1 SEHNR, CDR2 FQNEAQ (reference sequence). V was pared by 4 bases and J by 6 bases, with 7 bases of the junction left unmatched. This CDR3 has 14 residues. The CDR3 DNA follows: TGTGCCAGCAGCTGGGGACAGTTTCCGGATACGCAGTATTTT. It encodes CASSWGQFPDTQYF.

Here the CDR3 DNA reads TGTGCCAGCAGTGATCCGGTCCAGCCCCAGCATTTT. Translation gives CASSDPVQPQHF. The rearrangement uses TRBV2 and TRBJ1-5, with D uncertain. The CDR3 sequence is 12 residues long. Germline CDR1 and CDR2: SNHLY and FYNNEI. The V end was cut by 3 bases, the J end by 7 bases, with 7 bases between.

This sequence joins TRBV5-4 and TRBJ2-1; 9 nucleotides line up with TRBD1. The germline V gene encodes CDR1 SGHNT and CDR2 YYREEE (reference sequence). Trimming at V came to 0 bases and at J to 4 bases, leaving 2 bases not matched to a gene. The CDR3 has 15 amino acids. CDR3 DNA: TGTGCCAGCAGCTTGGACGGGACAGGGTACAATGAGCAGTTCTTC. It codes for CASSLDGTGYNEQFF.

The chain carries TRBV5-6 and TRBJ1-2; 7 nucleotides line up with TRBD1. The CDR3 consists of 15 residues. The V segment lost 4 bases and the J segment 4 bases; nucleotides outside the gene matches: 10. Germline V gene sequence: CDR1 SGHDT, CDR2 YYEEEE. The CDR3: CASSPPDRLTYGYTF. DNA for the CDR3: TGTGCCAGCAGCCCTCCGGACAGGTTAACCTATGGCTACACCTTC.